The 26 T cell receptor beta chains below were found in one sample sequenced in a study of blood T cell repertoires in COVID-19. Produced via immunoSEQ multiplex PCR; TCRdb's table is partial and in-frame only. The sample records under 200,000 clones, about 85% being singletons. The sample consisted of peripheral blood. These receptors were collected from a man between 65 and 79 years old with active or convalescent COVID-19.

This sequence joins TRBV5-1 and TRBJ1-1; 7 nucleotides agree with TRBD1. V was pared by 0 bases and J by 6 bases, with 5 bases of the junction left unmatched. Germline CDR1 and CDR2: SGHRS and YFSETQ. The CDR3 is made up of 14 amino acids. The CDR3 reads CASSLGDSQSEAFF. CDR3 coding DNA: TGCGCCAGCAGCTTGGGGGACAGTCAGTCTGAAGCTTTCTTT.

The chain links TRBV28 to TRBJ1-2, with D possibly TRBD1 on 5 matching bases. Trimming cost V 11 bases and J 1 base, with 14 bases left between them. Per the germline V gene, CDR1 is MDHEN and CDR2 is SYDVKM. This CDR3 spans 13 amino acids. CDR3 region: CALAGGDNYGYTF. In DNA, the CDR3 is TGTGCCCTGGCGGGGGGGGATAACTATGGCTACACCTTC.

The chain is built from TRBV5-6 and TRBJ2-4; a weak D match, TRBD1 (5 bases). V lost 7 bases, J lost 3 bases, and 14 bases lay in between. The CDR3 runs 14 residues. Germline V gene lookup returns CDR1 SGHDT and CDR2 YYEEEE. The chain's CDR3 is CASQGGAGKNIQYF. CDR3 DNA sequence: TGTGCCAGCCAAGGTGGGGCCGGCAAAAACATTCAGTACTTC.

V is TRBV19 and J is TRBJ1-6; D uncertain. V was trimmed by 7 bases and J by 0 bases, leaving 13 bases between them. Per germline, CDR1 LNHDA and CDR2 SQIVND (reference sequence). The CDR3 is made up of 16 amino acids. CDR3 sequence: CASKEGGSSYNSPLHF. In nucleotides, the CDR3 is TGTGCCAGTAAGGAGGGAGGCAGCTCCTATAATTCACCCCTCCACTTT.

Points on this clone: Germline and junction disagree at one end, which may indicate a read error. The V gene is TRBV6-6, the J gene TRBJ1-6; TRBD1 might be the D (6 bases). The length of the CDR3 is 16 residues. CDR1 is MNHNY, CDR2 SVGAGI, per germline (reference sequence). CDR3 in amino acids: CASSYLSGDRPGLVLF. As DNA, the CDR3 is TGTGCCAGCAGTTACCTCTCCGGTGACAGGCCTGGGTTGGTCCTCTTT.

The rearrangement links TRBV19 to TRBJ1-5; D might be TRBD1 (5 bases). Trimming left V 5 bases short and J 7 bases short, with 12 bases between. The germline CDR1 and CDR2 sequences are LNHDA and SQIVND (reference sequence). This CDR3 contains 13 residues. The CDR3 sequence: CASSWQGRQPQHF. The CDR3 DNA sequence: TGTGCCAGTAGTTGGCAGGGAAGACAGCCCCAGCATTTT.

This chain's CDR3 is CASSPPASSGNTIYF. In DNA, the CDR3 is TGTGCCAGCTCACCACCCGCGAGCTCTGGAAACACCATATATTTT. This chain joins TRBV18 and TRBJ1-3; D is ambiguous. Per the germline V gene, CDR1 is KGHSH and CDR2 is LQKENI. The CDR3 is 15 amino acids. Trimming left V 0 bases short and J 0 bases short, with 6 bases between.

This chain uses TRBV9 with TRBJ2-5; 12 bases fit TRBD2. Germline CDR1 is SGDLS and CDR2 is YYNGEE. The CDR3 contains 16 residues. Losses at the gene ends were 3 bases for V and 2 bases for J; bases not matched to a gene: 5. The CDR3 DNA reads as TGTGCCAGCAGCGCCTCTAGCGGGGGGGCTCAAGAGACCCAGTACTTC. Translated: CASSASSGGAQETQYF.

The chain is built from TRBV28 and TRBJ1-1, with D perhaps TRBD1 (5 bases). Germline values: CDR1 MDHEN, CDR2 SYDVKM. V lost 8 bases, J lost 6 bases, and 10 bases lay in between. The CDR3 has 11 amino acids. The CDR3, as DNA: TGTGCCAGCGGGGGGATGCCTGAAGCTTTCTTT. Amino acid sequence: CASGGMPEAFF.

The chain employs TRBV5-4 and TRBJ2-7, with 9 bases identical to TRBD2. Germline CDR1 is SGHNT and CDR2 is YYREEE (reference sequence). V shed 4 bases, J shed 3 bases, and the junction held 11 bases outside the gene matches. The CDR3 is made up of 16 amino acids. The CDR3 protein is CASSPGSGRIFYEQYF. CDR3 in DNA: TGTGCCAGCAGCCCCGGAAGCGGGAGGATATTCTACGAGCAGTACTTC.

This chain joins TRBV6-5 and TRBJ2-7; 8 bases map to TRBD1. CDR3 length equals 13 residues. With 10 bases clipped from V and 3 bases from J, the junction kept 8 bases outside the gene matches. Germline lookup yields CDR1 MNHEY and CDR2 SVGAGI. The DNA for the CDR3 is TGTGCCACCCGGTCAGGGGGCGTCTACGAGCAGTACTTC. The encoded protein is CATRSGGVYEQYF.

This rearrangement joins TRBV6-5 to TRBJ1-4; D is uncertain. This CDR3 is built from 13 residues. CDR1 is MNHEY and CDR2 is SVGAGI in the germline V gene. The ends were cut back, 2 bases at V and 7 bases at J, with 8 bases in the middle. CDR3 amino acids: CASSYRLREKLFF. As DNA, the CDR3 is TGTGCCAGCAGTTACAGACTTCGTGAAAAACTGTTTTTT.

The chain's CDR3 is CASSQDSSGGWGEQFF. The DNA for the CDR3 is TGCGCCAGCAGCCAAGATTCTAGCGGGGGATGGGGTGAGCAGTTCTTC. The rearrangement uses TRBV4-3 and TRBJ2-1; TRBD2 matches 10 bases. The CDR3 length is 16 residues. Germline V lookup: CDR1 LGHNA, CDR2 YSLEER. V was pared by 0 bases and J by 9 bases, with 8 bases of the junction left unmatched.

V is TRBV20-1 and J is TRBJ2-5; D is uncertain. The V gene's germline CDR1 is DFQATT and CDR2 SNEGSKA (reference sequence). Deletions cut 8 bases from V and 2 bases from J, with 3 bases between. The CDR3 is 9 residues long. The DNA of the CDR3 is TGCAGTCAACAAGAGACCCAGTACTTC. This sequence encodes CSQQETQYF.

This chain connects TRBV30 to TRBJ2-3; 10 positions agree with TRBD1. CDR1 and CDR2 (germline): GTSNPN, SVGIG (reference sequence). CDR3 size: 16 residues. V shed 4 bases and J 3 bases; nucleotides not matched to a gene: 10. The CDR3 coding sequence is TGTGCCTGGACCCCGGGGACAGGGGCGGGAACAGATACGCAGTATTTT. Translation: CAWTPGTGAGTDTQYF.

The chain is built from TRBV11-2 and TRBJ2-5; D possibly corresponds to TRBD1 (6 bases). V was cut by 2 bases and J by 7 bases, with 17 bases left in between. CDR1 is SGHAT, CDR2 FQNNGV, per germline. The CDR3 has 15 amino acids. CDR3: CASSLSQGPAGTQYF. CDR3 nucleotide sequence: TGTGCCAGCAGCTTATCGCAGGGGCCTGCGGGGACCCAGTACTTC.

The chain combines TRBV4-1 with TRBJ2-4; TRBD2 agrees at 7 bases. In germline, CDR1 is MGHRA, CDR2 YSYEKL. V was pared by 0 bases and J by 6 bases, with 11 bases of the junction left unmatched. This CDR3 spans 17 amino acids. CDR3 in amino acids: CASSQDPRGSGGNIQYF. In nucleotides, the CDR3 is TGCGCCAGCAGCCAAGACCCTCGCGGGAGTGGGGGAAACATTCAGTACTTC.

This chain links TRBV27 with TRBJ2-7; 8 positions match TRBD1. This CDR3 has 11 residues. Germline V gene data show CDR1 as MNHEY and CDR2 as SMNVEV (reference sequence). CDR3 sequence: CASSPRTGSLV. DNA of the CDR3: TGTGCCAGCAGTCCCCGGACAGGGAGCCTTGTC.

The chain has TRBV12-5 and TRBJ2-7, with TRBD1 matching over 7 bases. Trimming took 6 bases from V and 6 from J; bases not matched to a gene: 26. This CDR3 is built from 19 residues. Looked up from germline, CDR1 is LGHNT and CDR2 is FRNRAP. The CDR3 loop reads CASGPEPDRSHIGAGEQYF. CDR3 sequence (DNA): TGTGCTAGTGGCCCCGAGCCGGACAGGTCGCACATCGGGGCTGGCGAGCAGTACTTC.

V usage is TRBV5-1 and J usage is TRBJ1-4; 7 nucleotides agree with TRBD1. Germline V CDR1 and CDR2: SGHRS, YFSETQ. The CDR3 sequence is 16 residues long. V trimming: 4 bases; J trimming: 4 bases; junction bases outside the gene matches: 10. CDR3 sequence reads: CASSPTGALHNEKLFF. The CDR3 coding sequence is TGCGCCAGCAGCCCCACAGGGGCCCTTCATAATGAAAAACTGTTTTTT.

This rearrangement joins TRBV7-8 to TRBJ2-7; D possibly corresponds to TRBD2 (6 bases). The V gene lost 1 base and the J gene lost 7 bases, with 23 bases spanning the gap. Germline loops: CDR1 SGHVS, CDR2 FQNEAQ. The CDR3 length is 17 residues. CDR3 residues: CASSLGAGSPTSREQYF. CDR3 DNA: TGTGCCAGCAGCTTAGGGGCGGGGTCTCCGACCAGTAGGGAGCAGTACTTC.

This clone was observed a single time. The chain has TRBV28 and TRBJ1-1; 11 bases are a match to TRBD1. The CDR3 spans 15 residues. V shed 5 bases, J shed 3 bases, and the junction held 5 bases outside the gene matches. Germline loops: CDR1 MDHEN, CDR2 SYDVKM. CDR3 residues: CASSPAGQGDTEAFF. CDR3 in DNA: TGTGCCAGCAGTCCCGCGGGACAGGGGGACACTGAAGCTTTCTTT.

The chain is built from TRBV28 and TRBJ2-3; perhaps TRBD2 as D (5 bases). This CDR3 contains 14 residues. CDR1 and CDR2 from the germline V gene are MDHEN and SYDVKM. The V and J ends lost 4 bases and 3 bases respectively, with 11 bases between them. CDR3: CASSSAGETDTQYF. In nucleotides, the CDR3 is TGTGCCAGCAGTTCTGCCGGGGAGACAGATACGCAGTATTTT.

The V call is TRBV6-2 or TRBV6-3, the J call TRBJ1-5; D not resolved. The V and J ends lost 1 base and 1 base respectively, with 5 bases between them. CDR3 length: 14 residues. Germline values: CDR1 MNHEY, CDR2 SVGEGT. CDR3 sequence (DNA): TGTGCCAGCAGTTACTTACAGAGCAATCAGCCCCAGCATTTT. This gives the protein CASSYLQSNQPQHF.

The CDR3 DNA is TGTGCCAGCAGCTTAGGGGACAGCACGTCCTACGAGCAGTACTTC. This sequence encodes CASSLGDSTSYEQYF. This chain connects TRBV7-2 to TRBJ2-7; TRBD1 agrees at 7 bases. The germline V gene has CDR1 SGHTA and CDR2 FQGNSA. This CDR3 contains 15 residues. The junction had 4 bases not matched to a gene; V was cut back by 1 base and J by 1 base.

This clone was detected only once. The rearrangement links TRBV24-1 to TRBJ2-1; TRBD1 matches at 10 bases. V shed 3 bases and J 2 bases; nucleotides not matched to a gene: 6. Germline loops: CDR1 KGHDR, CDR2 SFDVKD. CDR3 length: 17 amino acids. The CDR3 DNA reads TGTGCCACCAGTGATATACCGGGACAGGGGACCTACAATGAGCAGTTCTTC. Encoded protein: CATSDIPGQGTYNEQFF.